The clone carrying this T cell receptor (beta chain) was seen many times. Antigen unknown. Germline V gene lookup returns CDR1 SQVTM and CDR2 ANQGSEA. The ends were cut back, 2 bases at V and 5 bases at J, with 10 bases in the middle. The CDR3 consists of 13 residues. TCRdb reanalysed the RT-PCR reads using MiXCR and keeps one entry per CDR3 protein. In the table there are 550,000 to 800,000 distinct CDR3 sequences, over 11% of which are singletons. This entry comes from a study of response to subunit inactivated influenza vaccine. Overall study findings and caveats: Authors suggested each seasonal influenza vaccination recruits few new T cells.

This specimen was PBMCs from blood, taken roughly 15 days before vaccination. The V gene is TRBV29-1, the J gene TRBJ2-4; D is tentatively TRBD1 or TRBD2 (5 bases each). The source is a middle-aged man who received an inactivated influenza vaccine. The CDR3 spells CSVEKGRENIQYF. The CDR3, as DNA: TGCAGCGTTGAAAAGGGGCGGGAAAACATTCAGTACTTC. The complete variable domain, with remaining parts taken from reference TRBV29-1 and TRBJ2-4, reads SAVISQKPSRDICQRGTSLTIQCQVDSQVTMMFWYRQQPGQSLTLIATANQGSEATYESGFVIDKFPISRPNLTFSTLTVSNMSPEDSSIYLCSVEKGRENIQYFGAGTRLSVL.